These 3 T cell receptor beta chains share one sample of origin, sequenced in a study of CD8+ T cells in alopecia areata. RNA extraction and reverse transcription yielded cDNA as sequencing template. Repertoires were generated with immunoSEQ multiplex PCR, while TCRdb's copy carries only in-frame clones and drops some. The sample has some 120,000 clones, roughly 50% seen once. The sample was NKG2D-low CD8+ T cells sorted from blood. The receptors here all came from a human donor with alopecia areata.

The chain is built from TRBV4-1 and TRBJ2-7, with D possibly TRBD1 on 6 matching bases. The CDR3 consists of 13 residues. The V and J ends lost 4 bases and 3 bases respectively, with 10 bases between them. Germline V gene lookup returns CDR1 MGHRA and CDR2 YSYEKL. The DNA for the CDR3 is TGCGCCAGCAGCCCTGGGACAAACTACGAGCAGTACTTC. Its protein is CASSPGTNYEQYF.

The chain is built from TRBV14 and TRBJ2-1; D remains ambiguous. V gave up 7 bases and J gave up 6 bases, with 10 bases separating them. The CDR3 spans 12 residues. Per germline, CDR1 SGHDN and CDR2 FVKESK. The chain's CDR3 is CASTAVGNEQFF. CDR3 nucleotides: TGTGCCAGCACGGCAGTCGGCAATGAGCAGTTCTTC.

This clone has only one observation. The CDR3 protein is CAWMGSDTQYF. CDR3 nucleotide sequence: TGTGCCTGGATGGGGTCAGATACGCAGTATTTT. V and J are TRBV30 and TRBJ2-3, with D uncertain. Germline V gives CDR1 GTSNPN, CDR2 SVGIG (reference sequence). The CDR3 contains 11 residues. Trimming pared 4 bases from V and 4 bases from J, leaving 6 bases between.